This TCR beta chain emerged from a study of blood T cells in healthy people across ages. Study-wide results and caveats: Across the age range, TCR beta diversity per million T cells fell in a roughly linear way. Total diversity from one million sequenced T cells was likely underestimated.

Then a second PCR, running roughly 7 to 11 cycles, was carried out with a sample-barcoded 5' primer and a J-beta primer mix. The authors tagged each cDNA molecule using a template-switch adaptor with 12 random nucleotides. MiXCR was run by TCRdb on the 5' RACE reads, yielding one entry per CDR3 protein. The sample lists 700,000 to 950,000 distinct CDR3 sequences; 58% were seen once. This clonotype showed up just a few times. Its antigen is not identified. V dropped 1 base and J dropped 5; count of bases not matched to a gene: 4. Germline V lookup: CDR1 ENHRY, CDR2 SYGVKD. CDR3 length: 17 amino acids. This TCR came from a young man in good health. The gene calls are TRBV10-3 and TRBJ2-3; TRBD2 matches 15 bases. What was sequenced was blood. CDR3 sequence reads: CAISEYGLAGGRDTQYF. The CDR3 bases are TGTGCCATCAGTGAGTACGGACTAGCGGGAGGGCGAGATACGCAGTATTTT.